The 12 T cell receptor beta chains presented below share a single source sample, sequenced in a study of Graves' ophthalmopathy and Graves' hyperthyroidism. Amplification of TCR beta CDR3 regions used RNA transcripts. First-round RT-PCR employed HTBI primers, with a second-round multiplex PCR after it. TCRdb re-analysed the multiplex PCR reads in MiXCR, keeping a single row per CDR3 protein. The sample holds about 220,000 distinct CDR3 sequences, 20% to 25% seen once. Sample: peripheral blood. The origin of the receptors is a woman aged 45-60 years with Graves' ophthalmopathy.

In its sample, this clonotype was seen many times. V and J are TRBV7-6 and TRBJ1-2; possible D gene TRBD1, 5 bases. V gave up 5 bases and J gave up 3 bases, with 16 bases separating them. The CDR3 totals 15 residues. Looked up from germline, CDR1 is SGHVS and CDR2 is FNYEAQ. The CDR3 here is CASSPGRPPHYGYTF. CDR3 bases: TGTGCCAGCAGCCCGGGACGCCCGCCGCACTATGGCTACACCTTC.

A remark on this clonotype: Being one base from a much bigger clone, this may be a read error. Likely a read error: the CDR3 ends without its conserved phenylalanine or tryptophan. The CDR3 is CASTGTSRRIGYTI. CDR3 in DNA: TGTGCCAGCACCGGGACTTCGAGAAGGATTGGCTACACCATC. The rearrangement joins TRBV11-2 to TRBJ1-2; possible D gene TRBD1, 5 bases. V lost 7 bases to trimming and J lost 7 bases, with 19 bases between them. Germline V gene data show CDR1 as SGHAT and CDR2 as FQNNGV. The CDR3 length is 14 residues.

This clonotype was seen only once. This rearrangement joins TRBV11-3 to TRBJ1-1; no clear D. V was pared by 7 bases and J by 6 bases, with 15 bases between. The CDR3 extends over 13 amino acids. The germline V gene has CDR1 SGHNT and CDR2 YENEEA. The CDR3 nucleotides read TGTGCCAGCACCCCCCGCGGGCACCCTGAAGCTTTCTTT. It codes for CASTPRGHPEAFF.

This clonotype came up many times. The J gene is TRBJ2-7, the V gene TRBV2; tentatively, D is TRBD1 (6 bases). Trimming left V 3 bases short and J 6 bases short, with 18 bases between. CDR3 length: 15 amino acids. Looked up from germline, CDR1 is SNHLY and CDR2 is FYNNEI. The CDR3 nucleotides read TGTGCCAGCAGTGAGTGGGTTAGGGGGTCGGTCGAGCAGTACTTC. This encodes CASSEWVRGSVEQYF.

V usage is TRBV27 and J usage is TRBJ1-1, with TRBD1 as a possible D gene (5 bases). V gave up 7 bases and J gave up 0 bases, with 15 bases separating them. The CDR3 spans 15 residues. Germline assignment: CDR1 MNHEY and CDR2 SMNVEV (reference sequence). This chain's CDR3 is CASTEGGHLNTEAFF. CDR3 DNA: TGTGCCAGCACCGAGGGCGGACATTTGAACACTGAAGCTTTCTTT.

The chain uses TRBV29-1 and TRBJ2-3; tentative D call: TRBD2 (5 bases). Per germline, CDR1 SQVTM and CDR2 ANQGSEA. With 3 bases removed from V and 2 bases from J, the gap between germline ends came to 12 bases. The CDR3 is 14 amino acids. CDR3 DNA: TGCAGCGTTGATCAAGGAGGCTTCACAGATACGCAGTATTTT. Translated, it gives CSVDQGGFTDTQYF.

The CDR3 sequence is CASSSARGAAVEAFF. The CDR3 coding sequence is TGTGCCAGCAGCTCAGCCAGGGGGGCTGCCGTTGAAGCTTTCTTT. The V gene is TRBV7-9, the J gene TRBJ1-1; 7 bases fit TRBD1. CDR3 length equals 15 residues. V shed 4 bases, J shed 7 bases, and the junction held 12 bases outside the gene matches. Germline V gene sequence: CDR1 SEHNR, CDR2 FQNEAQ (reference sequence).

This clonotype was counted at least ten times. The chain couples TRBV6-1 to TRBJ2-5; D unresolved. Germline-derived CDR1 and CDR2 are MNHNS and SASEGT. The CDR3 is 11 amino acids. Trimming stripped 5 bases from V and 5 bases from J, with 6 bases between. CDR3 bases: TGTGCCAGCAGTCCTACGGAGACCCAGTACTTC. Amino acids: CASSPTETQYF.

This clonotype turned up a few times. The chain is built from TRBV9 and TRBJ2-3; 8 bases agree with TRBD2. Trimming at V came to 1 base and at J to 2 bases, leaving 3 bases not matched to a gene. The CDR3 length is 15 residues. Germline values: CDR1 SGDLS, CDR2 YYNGEE. CDR3 nucleotides: TGTGCCAGCAGCGTAACGGGAGGGGTCACAGATACGCAGTATTTT. Residues: CASSVTGGVTDTQYF.

Concerning this clonotype: Possible read error: a much larger clone is one base away. The chain recombines TRBV5-1 with TRBJ1-2; no firm D call. V dropped 1 base and J dropped 5 bases, with 12 bases sitting between them. This CDR3 has 14 amino acids. Germline V gene sequence: CDR1 SGHRS, CDR2 YFSETQ. CDR3 sequence: CASSLHVGDYGYTF. CDR3 DNA sequence: TGCGCCAGCAGCTTGCACGTCGGTGATTATGGCTACACCTTC. Based on the CDR3 plus reference TRBV5-1 and TRBJ1-2, the full variable domain is KAGVTQTPRYLIKTRGQQVTLSCSPISGHRSVSWYQQTPGQGLQFLFEYFSETQRNKGNFPGRFSGRQFSNSRSEMNVSTLELGDSALYLCASSLHVGDYGYTFGSGTRLTVV.

This clonotype was observed at least ten times. V gene TRBV6-2 or TRBV6-3 combines with J gene TRBJ1-1; D possibly corresponds to TRBD1 (5 bases). The CDR3 is 14 amino acids. Germline CDR1 and CDR2: MNHEY and SVGEGT. V lost 6 bases, J lost 0 bases, and 11 bases lay in between. The DNA of the CDR3 is TGTGCCAGCAGCTCGAGGGGCATGAACACTGAAGCTTTCTTT. Translating it yields CASSSRGMNTEAFF.

The chain recombines TRBV2 with TRBJ1-1; D unclear. The germline V and J ends were trimmed by 3 bases and 3 bases, with 8 bases remaining between them. The CDR3 runs to 13 residues. Germline V gene sequence: CDR1 SNHLY, CDR2 FYNNEI. Here the CDR3 reads CASSDLKYTEAFF. CDR3 DNA: TGTGCCAGCAGTGACTTGAAATACACTGAAGCTTTCTTT.